This passage covers 18 T cell receptor beta chains from one sample sequenced in a study of T cell responses to AZD1222 COVID-19 vaccine. The repertoire was sequenced with immunoSEQ multiplex PCR; TCRdb's copy has only in-frame clones and lacks some. The data hold around 140,000 clones, with 85% to 95% observed a single time. Sequencing used peripheral blood, obtained on day 0 of AZD1222 vaccination. These receptors were obtained from an adult in good health.

This rearrangement joins TRBV5-1 to TRBJ1-1; D uncertain. The CDR3 extends over 15 amino acids. Germline V gives CDR1 SGHRS, CDR2 YFSETQ. The germline V and J ends were trimmed by 0 bases and 1 base, with 10 bases remaining between them. The chain's CDR3 is CASSLDGRGNTEAFF. In DNA form, the CDR3 reads TGCGCCAGCAGCTTGGATGGGCGGGGGAACACTGAAGCTTTCTTT. The variable domain in full, completed from reference TRBV5-1 and TRBJ1-1, reads KAGVTQTPRYLIKTRGQQVTLSCSPISGHRSVSWYQQTPGQGLQFLFEYFSETQRNKGNFPGRFSGRQFSNSRSEMNVSTLELGDSALYLCASSLDGRGNTEAFFGQGTRLTVV.

The V and J genes are TRBV19 and TRBJ1-1; 7 bases match TRBD1. This CDR3 contains 14 residues. J gave up 0 bases and V 6 bases, and 4 bases lay outside the gene matches. Germline CDR1 and CDR2: LNHDA and SQIVND (reference sequence). The CDR3 DNA sequence: TGTGCCAGTAGCCACAGGGGTATGAACACTGAAGCTTTCTTT. This gives the protein CASSHRGMNTEAFF.

The rearrangement links TRBV2 to TRBJ2-3; D is ambiguous. Trimming shortened V by 5 bases and J by 4 bases, and 7 bases separated the two germline ends. The CDR3 totals 12 residues. CDR1 is SNHLY and CDR2 is FYNNEI in the germline V gene. This chain's CDR3 is CASSRSPDTQYF. The CDR3, as DNA: TGTGCCAGCAGTAGGAGTCCAGATACGCAGTATTTT.

This rearrangement joins TRBV24-1 to TRBJ2-7; D might be TRBD1 (5 bases). CDR1 and CDR2 (germline): KGHDR, SFDVKD. V was shortened by 4 bases and J by 5 bases, with 11 bases between the two germline ends. CDR3 length: 13 residues. The CDR3 nucleotides are TGTGCCACCAGTGACGGACATAAAAACGAGCAGTACTTC. This codes for CATSDGHKNEQYF.

This clone has just one count. This rearrangement joins TRBV30 to TRBJ1-4, with D perhaps matching TRBD1 (5 bases). Trimming took 8 bases from V and 3 from J, leaving 13 bases between them. This CDR3 is 13 amino acids long. The germline gives CDR1 GTSNPN, CDR2 SVGIG (reference sequence). The CDR3 loop reads CALGAASNEKLFF. CDR3 nucleotide sequence: TGTGCCCTTGGGGCAGCCTCTAATGAAAAACTGTTTTTT.

This clone was recorded only once. This chain joins TRBV12-3 or TRBV12-4 and TRBJ2-5; D remains unclear. The CDR3 is made up of 12 amino acids. Deletions cut 1 base from V and 6 bases from J, with 6 bases between. The chain's CDR3 is CASSLGQKTQYF. In DNA form, the CDR3 reads TGTGCCAGCAGTTTAGGGCAGAAGACCCAGTACTTC.

The V gene is TRBV27, the J gene TRBJ2-2; D gene ambiguous. The CDR3 has 13 residues. With 5 bases removed from V and 6 bases from J, the gap between germline ends came to 10 bases. From germline, CDR1 is MNHEY and CDR2 SMNVEV (reference sequence). CDR3 sequence (DNA): TGTGCCAGCAGTCCCCACCCCCCCGGGGAGCTGTTTTTT. Amino acid sequence: CASSPHPPGELFF.

This clone was picked up one time. J is TRBJ1-5 and V is TRBV7-2; 7 nucleotides agree with TRBD1. There are 15 residues in the CDR3. Germline V lookup: CDR1 SGHTA, CDR2 FQGNSA. V lost 7 bases and J lost 3; bases outside the gene matches: 9. CDR3 DNA: TGTGCCAGCACCCCGGGACAGCCTTACAATCAGCCCCAGCATTTT. The encoded protein is CASTPGQPYNQPQHF.

This rearrangement joins TRBV9 to TRBJ2-7; a possible D gene is TRBD2 (6 bases). V shed 4 bases and J shed 1 base, with 18 bases lying between them. CDR3 size: 16 residues. Germline-derived CDR1 and CDR2 are SGDLS and YYNGEE. CDR3 sequence (DNA): TGTGCCAGCAGCTTCCGGGACTCCTCTGGGTCCTACGAGCAGTACTTC. Protein: CASSFRDSSGSYEQYF.

This chain uses TRBV7-2 with TRBJ1-1; no firm D call. CDR1 and CDR2 from the germline V gene are SGHTA and FQGNSA. V was cut by 5 bases and J by 1 base, with 8 bases left in between. CDR3 length: 13 residues. CDR3 region: CASSTRENTEAFF. For the CDR3, the DNA is TGTGCCAGCAGCACCCGGGAGAACACTGAAGCTTTCTTT.

V gene TRBV7-9 combines with J gene TRBJ2-2; D unresolved. CDR3 size: 12 residues. The germline V gene encodes CDR1 SEHNR and CDR2 FQNEAQ (reference sequence). Trimming left V 2 bases short and J 6 bases short, with 4 bases between. In DNA form, the CDR3 reads TGTGCCAGCAGCTTACAACCCGGGGAGCTGTTTTTT. Translating gives CASSLQPGELFF.

This chain connects TRBV7-2 to TRBJ2-5, with D tentatively TRBD2 (6 bases). This CDR3 is built from 17 residues. The germline V gene has CDR1 SGHTA and CDR2 FQGNSA. V shed 0 bases and J shed 4 bases, with 18 bases lying between them. DNA for the CDR3: TGTGCCAGCAGCTTAGCGACCGGGACTGGATCGCGAGAGACCCAGTACTTC. It specifies CASSLATGTGSRETQYF.

The V gene is TRBV23-1, the J gene TRBJ2-3; D is unresolved. TRBV23-1 is filed as an ORF, its function uncertain. CDR3 size: 12 residues. Trimming shortened V by 11 bases and J by 2 bases, and 11 bases separated the two germline ends. CDR3 loop: CALTATTDTQYF. The CDR3 region has the DNA TGCGCCCTCACAGCAACCACAGATACGCAGTATTTT.

V usage is TRBV6-5 and J usage is TRBJ2-1, with D maybe TRBD1 (6 bases). Germline V gene data show CDR1 as MNHEY and CDR2 as SVGAGI. Trimming left V 2 bases short and J 10 bases short, with 18 bases between. There are 15 residues in the CDR3. Written as DNA, the CDR3 is TGTGCCAGCAGTTACGACCCCTTGATGAGGGGGGAGCAGTTCTTC. Residues: CASSYDPLMRGEQFF.

This chain joins TRBV15 and TRBJ1-3, with D maybe TRBD1 (6 bases). The germline V gene encodes CDR1 LNHNV and CDR2 YYDKDF (reference sequence). The ends were cut back, 5 bases at V and 0 bases at J, with 14 bases in the middle. The CDR3 spans 16 residues. The chain's CDR3 is CATSRLRTDSGNTIYF. As DNA, the CDR3 is TGTGCCACCAGCCGCCTACGGACAGACTCTGGAAACACCATATATTTT.

There are a few counts of this clone. The rearrangement joins TRBV2 to TRBJ2-7, with TRBD1 matching over 8 bases. In germline, CDR1 is SNHLY, CDR2 FYNNEI. J lost 3 bases, V lost 7 bases, and 5 bases had no gene match. The CDR3 is 13 amino acids. The CDR3: CASTRDRYYEQYF. The CDR3 DNA reads TGTGCCAGCACCCGGGACAGGTACTACGAGCAGTACTTC.

This chain connects TRBV5-4 to TRBJ2-1; no firm D call. Germline CDR1 is SGHNT and CDR2 is YYREEE (reference sequence). Between the trimmed V and J ends, which lost 5 bases and 0 bases, there was a span of 12 bases. The CDR3 runs to 15 residues. CDR3 in amino acids: CASSSDPGSYNEQFF. For the CDR3, the DNA is TGTGCCAGCAGTTCGGACCCGGGCTCCTACAATGAGCAGTTCTTC.

This clone has just one count. This chain links TRBV2 with TRBJ1-3; D may be TRBD1 (6 bases). The CDR3 has 17 amino acids. V was trimmed by 8 bases and J by 0 bases, leaving 20 bases between them. The V gene's germline CDR1 is SNHLY and CDR2 FYNNEI. Written as DNA, the CDR3 is TGTGCCAGCTCTTTAGTAACAGGGAGTAGCTCTGGAAACACCATATATTTT. It encodes CASSLVTGSSSGNTIYF.